These 16 T cell receptor beta chains were all obtained from the same sample, sequenced in a study of CD8 T cells in Susac syndrome. About 0.45 to 1 ug RNA was reverse transcribed with random hexamers. TCRdb analysed the immunoSEQ multiplex PCR reads with MiXCR anew, one entry per CDR3 protein. The data show approximately 170,000 distinct CDR3 sequences, with less than 95% seen just once and around 0.093% held by the top ten. The sequencing input was CD4+ T cells from PBMCs. The origin of the receptors is a human donor with multiple sclerosis.

V usage is TRBV9 and J usage is TRBJ1-2; D remains unclear. The V and J ends lost 4 bases and 5 bases respectively, with 21 bases between them. Germline-derived CDR1 and CDR2 are SGDLS and YYNGEE. The CDR3 runs 16 residues. The CDR3 region has the DNA TGTGCCAGCAGCCCCCTGGGAGCAGGAGGTGGATATGGCTACACCTTC. This sequence encodes CASSPLGAGGGYGYTF.

The chain combines TRBV24-1 with TRBJ2-7, with D uncertain. With 3 bases removed from V and 4 bases from J, the gap between germline ends came to 3 bases. The CDR3 has 11 amino acids. CDR1 is KGHDR, CDR2 SFDVKD, per germline. CDR3 coding DNA: TGTGCCACCAGTGATCATTACGAGCAGTACTTC. Translated, it gives CATSDHYEQYF.

The DNA of the CDR3 is TGTGCCAGCAGTAAACCAGGCTCAGATGGCTACACCTTC. Translation: CASSKPGSDGYTF. The V and J genes are TRBV6-6 and TRBJ1-2; no firm D call. The V end was cut by 5 bases, the J end by 6 bases, with 13 bases between. CDR3 length: 13 residues. Per the germline V gene, CDR1 is MNHNY and CDR2 is SVGAGI (reference sequence).

V is TRBV1 and J is TRBJ2-4; the table's D call, TRBD2, was not checked against the DNA. TRBV1 is given as a pseudogene. The CDR3 has 15 residues. CDR3 DNA: TGCACCAGCAGCCAAGCTAGCGCGGCCAAAAACATTCAGTACTTC. It yields the protein CTSSQASAAKNIQYF.

V is TRBV29-1 and J is TRBJ2-7, with 7 bases fitting TRBD1. Trimming took 1 base from V and 6 from J; bases not matched to a gene: 9. This CDR3 spans 14 amino acids. The germline CDR1 and CDR2 sequences are SQVTM and ANQGSEA. DNA for the CDR3: TGCAGCGTTGAAGGGGGACAGCGCGCAGGCGAGCAGTACTTC. This gives the protein CSVEGGQRAGEQYF.

This clonotype was detected only once. This rearrangement joins TRBV7-9 to TRBJ2-7; the D is unclear. The V gene lost 3 bases and the J gene lost 4 bases, with 10 bases spanning the gap. CDR3 length: 13 amino acids. Germline V gives CDR1 SEHNR, CDR2 FQNEAQ (reference sequence). The CDR3 DNA reads as TGTGCCAGCAGCTTCGTGTTGGGGTACGAGCAGTACTTC. This sequence encodes CASSFVLGYEQYF.

The CDR3 sequence is CASSTLTANSYEQYF. As DNA, the CDR3 is TGTGCCAGCAGCACCCTGACAGCTAATTCCTACGAGCAGTACTTC. This rearrangement joins TRBV27 to TRBJ2-7; D perhaps matches TRBD1 (5 bases). The germline V gene encodes CDR1 MNHEY and CDR2 SMNVEV (reference sequence). The CDR3 consists of 15 residues. Trimming pared 6 bases from V and 1 base from J, leaving 16 bases between.

The V call is TRBV27, the J call TRBJ2-7; TRBD2 agrees at 10 bases. The germline CDR1 and CDR2 sequences are MNHEY and SMNVEV (reference sequence). The CDR3 has 16 amino acids. Losses at the gene ends were 1 base for V and 6 bases for J; bases not matched to a gene: 9. Here the CDR3 DNA reads TGTGCCAGCAGTTTATTGGGGACTAGCGTCATGACCGAGCAGTACTTC. Protein product: CASSLLGTSVMTEQYF.

The chain joins TRBV9 to TRBJ2-3, with D unclear. The CDR3 is 15 amino acids. Germline CDR1 and CDR2: SGDLS and YYNGEE. Trimming removed 4 bases from V and 2 bases from J, with 14 bases in between. The chain's CDR3 is CASSPLGSLTDTQYF. CDR3 in DNA: TGTGCCAGCAGCCCCCTGGGAAGTCTCACAGATACGCAGTATTTT.

The chain is built from TRBV19 and TRBJ2-7, with 8 bases lining up with TRBD1. Trimming at V came to 7 bases and at J to 6 bases, leaving 11 bases not matched to a gene. This CDR3 contains 14 residues. Germline values: CDR1 LNHDA, CDR2 SQIVND (reference sequence). CDR3 nucleotide sequence: TGTGCCAGTAAAGGGACAGGTGGGGCCCGCGAGCAGTACTTC. This translates into CASKGTGGAREQYF.

The count of this clonotype is one. This chain links TRBV2 with TRBJ2-7; D is perhaps TRBD1 (6 bases). The germline V gene encodes CDR1 SNHLY and CDR2 FYNNEI. This CDR3 spans 14 amino acids. The ends were cut back, 10 bases at V and 0 bases at J, with 16 bases in the middle. The CDR3 DNA is TGTGCCACCATGACAGGTTGGAGCTCCTACGAGCAGTACTTC. This gives the protein CATMTGWSSYEQYF.

Remarks on this clonotype: A junction boundary mismatches the germline segment, possibly from a read error. The V call is TRBV29-1, the J call TRBJ1-1, with 8 bases aligning to TRBD1. Germline V gene sequence: CDR1 SQVTM, CDR2 ANQGSEA. This CDR3 has 12 residues. The CDR3: CSFEDRDTEAFF. CDR3 in DNA: TGCAGCTTTGAGGACAGGGACACTGAAGCTTTCTTT.

The V and J genes are TRBV20-1 and TRBJ1-1; no definite D call. Germline V gives CDR1 DFQATT, CDR2 SNEGSKA (reference sequence). The CDR3 is made up of 13 amino acids. Trimming left V 1 base short and J 10 bases short, with 16 bases between. The chain's CDR3 is CSARGAGSHSAFF. As DNA, the CDR3 is TGCAGTGCTAGAGGTGCTGGCAGTCACTCAGCTTTCTTT.

The V call is TRBV28, the J call TRBJ2-6; D gene unclear. The CDR3 totals 15 residues. From germline, CDR1 is MDHEN and CDR2 SYDVKM. The ends were cut back, 4 bases at V and 0 bases at J, with 7 bases in the middle. In DNA form, the CDR3 reads TGTGCCAGCAGTTCATACACCTCTGGGGCCAACGTCCTGACTTTC. Translation: CASSSYTSGANVLTF.

The V and J genes are TRBV24-1 and TRBJ1-2, with no clear D. Trimming shortened V by 0 bases and J by 8 bases, and 12 bases separated the two germline ends. The CDR3 spans 14 residues. CDR1 is KGHDR, CDR2 SFDVKD, per germline. In nucleotides, the CDR3 is TGTGCCACCAGTGATTTGCAACGGGAGCAGGGCTACACCTTC. Its protein is CATSDLQREQGYTF.

This clonotype was observed a single time. The chain employs TRBV18 and TRBJ2-7; D gene uncertain. Germline lookup yields CDR1 KGHSH and CDR2 LQKENI. CDR3 length: 14 residues. V was shortened by 3 bases and J by 1 base, with 10 bases between the two germline ends. This chain's CDR3 is CASSPDGLSYEQYF. The CDR3 nucleotides are TGTGCCAGCTCACCCGACGGTCTATCCTACGAGCAGTACTTC. Full variable domain (rest looked up from reference TRBV18 and TRBJ2-7): NAGVMQNPRHLVRRRGQEARLRCSPMKGHSHVYWYRQLPEEGLKFMVYLQKENIIDESGMPKERFSAEFPKEGPSILRIQQVVRGDSAAYFCASSPDGLSYEQYFGPGTRLTVT.